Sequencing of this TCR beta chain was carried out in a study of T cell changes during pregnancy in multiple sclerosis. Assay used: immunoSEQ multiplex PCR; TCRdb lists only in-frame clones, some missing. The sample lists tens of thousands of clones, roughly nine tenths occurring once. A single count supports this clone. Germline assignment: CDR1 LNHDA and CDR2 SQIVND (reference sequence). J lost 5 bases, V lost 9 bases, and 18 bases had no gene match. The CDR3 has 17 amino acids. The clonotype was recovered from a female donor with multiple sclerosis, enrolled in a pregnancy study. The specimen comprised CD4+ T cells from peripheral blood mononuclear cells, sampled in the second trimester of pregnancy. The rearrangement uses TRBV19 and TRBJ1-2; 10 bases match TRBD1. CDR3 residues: CASDPTGGSYAGYGYTF. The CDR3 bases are TGTGCCAGCGACCCGACAGGGGGCTCGTACGCGGGATATGGCTACACCTTC. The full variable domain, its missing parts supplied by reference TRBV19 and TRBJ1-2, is DGGITQSPKYLFRKEGQNVTLSCEQNLNHDAMYWYRQDPGQGLRLIYYSQIVNDFQKGDIAEGYSVSREKKESFPLTVTSAQKNPTAFYLCASDPTGGSYAGYGYTFGSGTRLTVV.